This entry lists 4 T cell receptor beta chains sequenced from one sample in a study of blood T cell repertoires in COVID-19. Libraries were prepared by immunoSEQ multiplex PCR; TCRdb keeps only in-frame clonotypes and omits some of them. Altogether some 330,000 clones are present, roughly 90% being singletons, with the ten largest covering about 3.9%. Specimen: peripheral blood. These receptor sequences come from a woman between 50 and 59 years old with active or convalescent COVID-19.

The V gene is TRBV5-1, the J gene TRBJ1-2; 11 bases fit TRBD1. The length of the CDR3 is 16 residues. Germline V lookup: CDR1 SGHRS, CDR2 YFSETQ. The V gene end was trimmed by 4 bases and the J gene end by 6 bases; junction bases not matched to a gene: 11. The chain's CDR3 is CASSPRTGGGFDGYTF. The CDR3 DNA sequence: TGCGCCAGCAGCCCGCGGACAGGGGGCGGGTTTGATGGCTACACCTTC. Drawing the rest from reference TRBV5-1 and TRBJ1-2, the complete variable domain is KAGVTQTPRYLIKTRGQQVTLSCSPISGHRSVSWYQQTPGQGLQFLFEYFSETQRNKGNFPGRFSGRQFSNSRSEMNVSTLELGDSALYLCASSPRTGGGFDGYTFGSGTRLTVV.

V and J are TRBV5-5 and TRBJ2-3, with 7 nucleotides matching TRBD2. The trim removed 4 bases at V and 7 bases at J, leaving 12 bases unmatched. This CDR3 spans 15 amino acids. The germline CDR1 and CDR2 sequences are SGHKS and YYEKEE (reference sequence). CDR3 residues: CASSAPSGMVNTQYF. CDR3 DNA: TGTGCCAGCAGCGCCCCGAGCGGGATGGTAAATACGCAGTATTTT.

V is TRBV24-1 and J is TRBJ2-2; TRBD1 matches at 9 bases. The CDR3 is 15 amino acids. Per the germline V gene, CDR1 is KGHDR and CDR2 is SFDVKD. V lost 4 bases, J lost 6 bases, and 5 bases stayed unmatched. Written as DNA, the CDR3 is TGTGCCACCAGTGACGTGGGACAGGGATCCGGGGAGCTGTTTTTT. It encodes CATSDVGQGSGELFF.

J is TRBJ2-1 and V is TRBV6-5, with 9 bases that match TRBD1. Germline V gene sequence: CDR1 MNHEY, CDR2 SVGAGI. V shed 2 bases and J 7 bases; nucleotides not matched to a gene: 3. This CDR3 has 14 residues. The CDR3 region is CASSYLQGANEQFF. CDR3 nucleotides: TGTGCCAGCAGTTACCTACAGGGGGCGAATGAGCAGTTCTTC.